A single sample is the source of the 10 T cell receptor beta chains below, sequenced in a study of blood T cell repertoires in COVID-19. Assay: immunoSEQ multiplex PCR; the TCRdb copy retains only in-frame clones and omits some. Of 210,000 or so clones in the sample, more than 70% are singletons; the top ten hold approximately 2.9%. Sequencing was done on a sample of peripheral blood. The receptors were sampled from a man aged 50-59 years with active or convalescent COVID-19.

The chain is built from TRBV19 and TRBJ1-2, with D hard to call. The CDR3 length is 14 residues. Per germline, CDR1 LNHDA and CDR2 SQIVND (reference sequence). Trimming stripped 5 bases from V and 3 bases from J, with 13 bases between. The CDR3 region is CASSRSVKYYGYTF. The CDR3 DNA reads as TGTGCCAGTAGTCGGAGTGTTAAGTACTATGGCTACACCTTC.

The chain carries TRBV5-1 and TRBJ2-5, with D unresolved. The CDR3 is 13 amino acids. CDR1 SGHRS and CDR2 YFSETQ come from the germline V gene. With 0 bases removed from V and 1 base from J, the gap between germline ends came to 4 bases. CDR3: CASSLASQETQYF. CDR3 bases: TGCGCCAGCAGCTTGGCCAGCCAAGAGACCCAGTACTTC.

The chain links TRBV11-2 to TRBJ2-7; the match to TRBD1 covers 9 bases. Germline V gives CDR1 SGHAT, CDR2 FQNNGV. V shed 2 bases, J shed 4 bases, and the junction held 3 bases outside the gene matches. This CDR3 contains 14 residues. The CDR3 protein is CASSLPGQGYEQYF. The CDR3 coding sequence is TGTGCCAGCAGCTTACCGGGACAGGGTTACGAGCAGTACTTC.

This clone was seen a single time. The chain uses TRBV5-6 and TRBJ2-7; 9 bases fit TRBD2. Germline V gene sequence: CDR1 SGHDT, CDR2 YYEEEE. This CDR3 is 16 amino acids long. V was pared by 3 bases and J by 7 bases, with 14 bases of the junction left unmatched. Written as DNA, the CDR3 is TGTGCCAGCAGCTCCCGACTAGCGGCTCCTCTAAGGGAGCAGTACTTC. This translates into CASSSRLAAPLREQYF.

This clone is a singleton in its sample. The chain combines TRBV6-5 with TRBJ2-7; tentatively, D is TRBD1 (5 bases). Trimming took off 6 bases at V and 5 bases at J, with 17 bases between the two ends. The CDR3 has 14 amino acids. In germline, CDR1 is MNHEY, CDR2 SVGAGI. CDR3 loop: CASRSQTERNEQYF. The CDR3 DNA is TGTGCCAGCAGGTCCCAGACAGAAAGGAACGAGCAGTACTTC.

The rearrangement uses TRBV29-1 and TRBJ2-7, with 7 positions matching TRBD1. Germline trimming cut 1 base from V and 4 bases from J; bases unmatched to any gene: 4. Germline assignment: CDR1 SQVTM and CDR2 ANQGSEA. The CDR3 contains 13 residues. The DNA for the CDR3 is TGCAGCGTTGAAGGCCGGACAGGATACGAGCAGTACTTC. It specifies CSVEGRTGYEQYF.

V usage is TRBV19 and J usage is TRBJ1-1; 7 positions match TRBD1. The CDR3 loop spans 14 amino acids. The germline CDR1 and CDR2 sequences are LNHDA and SQIVND (reference sequence). V shed 2 bases and J 6 bases; nucleotides not matched to a gene: 6. In nucleotides, the CDR3 is TGTGCCAGTAGTATAACAGGGGCCCGACCTGAAGCTTTCTTT. It encodes CASSITGARPEAFF.

V gene TRBV7-8 combines with J gene TRBJ1-1; D call uncertain. The CDR3 extends over 14 amino acids. Germline V CDR1 and CDR2: SGHVS, FQNEAQ. V shed 1 base and J shed 2 bases, with 8 bases lying between them. CDR3: CASSLGGTNTEAFF. The DNA for the CDR3 is TGTGCCAGCAGCTTAGGCGGCACAAACACTGAAGCTTTCTTT.

V usage is TRBV4-2 and J usage is TRBJ2-7; maybe TRBD2 (5 bases). CDR3 length equals 14 residues. Germline CDR1 LGHNA, CDR2 YNFKEQ. V gave up 1 base and J gave up 4 bases, with 11 bases separating them. DNA of the CDR3: TGTGCCAGCAGCCAAGGGCGCAGGACTTACGAGCAGTACTTC. As protein: CASSQGRRTYEQYF.

The rearrangement uses TRBV2 and TRBJ1-1; D might be TRBD1 (6 bases). V lost 5 bases and J lost 10, with 14 bases in between. CDR3 length: 12 amino acids. Germline loops: CDR1 SNHLY, CDR2 FYNNEI. CDR3 protein: CASSLGHSAAFF. The CDR3 bases are TGTGCCAGCAGTTTGGGACATTCGGCAGCTTTCTTT.